This T cell receptor beta chain was recorded in a study of OX40 agonist ivuxolimab in advanced cancers. As for the study in general: Partial responses were observed in three patients, of whom one had hepatocellular carcinoma and two had cutaneous melanoma. Study-wide results and limits: Certain nonresponders additionally had low normalized T-cell clonal expansion.

TCRdb keeps only in-frame clones here, not all; method: immunoSEQ multiplex PCR. The sample comprises about 21,000 clones, more than 75% of which are singletons, and 15% to 20% rests with the top ten. CDR1 and CDR2 (germline): GTSNPN, SVGIG (reference sequence). V shed 5 bases and J 7 bases; nucleotides not matched to a gene: 6. This CDR3 contains 13 residues. In regard to this clone: No antigen is known for it.

The specimen was CD4+ or CD8+ T cells sorted from blood, collected in a trial of the OX40 agonist ivuxolimab. This chain links TRBV30 with TRBJ1-5, with 9 nucleotides matching TRBD1. This clonotype was obtained from an adult with an advanced solid tumor such as melanoma, head and neck, liver or kidney cancer. The CDR3 DNA sequence: TGTGCCTGGCAACAGGGGGCAGGGCAGCCCCAGCATTTT. Protein product: CAWQQGAGQPQHF.